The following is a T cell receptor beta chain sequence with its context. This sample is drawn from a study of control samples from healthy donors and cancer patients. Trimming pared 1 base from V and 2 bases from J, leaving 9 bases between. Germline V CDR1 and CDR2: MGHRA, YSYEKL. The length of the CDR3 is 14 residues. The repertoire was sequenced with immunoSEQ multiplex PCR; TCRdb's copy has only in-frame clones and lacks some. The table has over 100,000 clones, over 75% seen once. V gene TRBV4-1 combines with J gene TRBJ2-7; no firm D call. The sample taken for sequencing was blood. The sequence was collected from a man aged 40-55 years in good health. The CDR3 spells CASSQGLGPYEQYF. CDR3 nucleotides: TGCGCCAGCAGCCAAGGGTTAGGGCCCTACGAGCAGTACTTC.